A selection of T cell receptor beta chains follows, all from one sample in a study of blood T cell repertoires in COVID-19. Sequenced by immunoSEQ multiplex PCR; TCRdb stores in-frame clones only, minus some. Of 85,000 to 100,000 clones detected, about four fifths appear once; the ten largest clones hold over 15%. Sequencing was done on a sample of peripheral blood. All receptors come from a woman of 80 years or more with active or convalescent COVID-19. The CDR3 runs from the conserved cysteine through the conserved F or W. The D gene is left open where the match is weak. The size entry is marked missing in some rows and otherwise reads once, few, many or a size class.

TGCAGCGTCGACGGGACAGGGGGCGCGATGAACGCTAACTATGGCTACACCTTC	CSVDGTGGAMNANYGYTF	-	TRBD1	TRBV29-1	TRBJ1-2
TGTGCCAGCAGCCCTCGGAATGAGCAGTTCTTC	CASSPRNEQFF	-	-	TRBV7-9	TRBJ2-1
TGTGCCAGCAGGGCAAGGACAGGGGTTGATGAGCAGTTCTTC	CASRARTGVDEQFF	-	TRBD1	TRBV6-5	TRBJ2-1
TGTGCCAGCAGAAAGGAGTCCGGCCGAGCTAACTATGGCTACACCTTC	CASRKESGRANYGYTF	-	-	TRBV2	TRBJ1-2
TGTGCCTGGACTAGGACTAGCGGGAGGGCTAATGAGCAGTTCTTC	CAWTRTSGRANEQFF	few	TRBD2	TRBV30	TRBJ2-1
TGCAGCGTTGGGGAACCAGGGGGCTCTGGCTACACCTTC	CSVGEPGGSGYTF	few	TRBD1	TRBV29-1	TRBJ1-2
TGTGCCAGCAGCCCAGGGTTTTCCTATGGCTACACCTTC	CASSPGFSYGYTF	-	-	TRBV7-2	TRBJ1-2
TGTGCCAGCAGCTTAGCCCCGACGGGCTATGGCTACACCTTC	CASSLAPTGYGYTF	-	-	TRBV11-2	TRBJ1-2
TGTGCCAGCAGCTTAGCCGGGACAGGGGTGCCAGATACGCAGTATTTT	CASSLAGTGVPDTQYF	few	TRBD1	TRBV7-2	TRBJ2-3
TGTGCCAGCAGCCGAGGTAGTAGCACAGATACGCAGTATTTT	CASSRGSSTDTQYF	-	-	TRBV5-1	TRBJ2-3
TGTGCCAGCAGAAATTTACAGGGGCTGAACAAGGAGACCCAGTACTTC	CASRNLQGLNKETQYF	-	TRBD1	TRBV5-1	TRBJ2-5
TGTGCCAGCACAAAGCGGGAGGGTCCCTACAATGAGCAGTTCTTC	CASTKREGPYNEQFF	-	TRBD2	TRBV7-2	TRBJ2-1